The 25 T cell receptor beta chains below were found in one sample sequenced in a study of cytomegalovirus exposure and HLA in healthy donors. Sequencing used immunoSEQ multiplex PCR; TCRdb keeps in-frame clones, though not all of them. The table shows hundreds of thousands of clones, with over 70% occurring only once. The source material was PBMCs. These receptors were collected from a woman aged 25 to 39 in good health and CMV-seropositive.

V and J are TRBV27 and TRBJ2-7; tentative D call: TRBD1 (6 bases). This CDR3 region has 16 residues. V was pared by 3 bases and J by 2 bases, with 17 bases between. CDR1 MNHEY and CDR2 SMNVEV come from the germline V gene (reference sequence). CDR3: CASSLEPTGATYEQYF. CDR3 in DNA: TGTGCCAGCAGTTTGGAACCGACAGGAGCTACCTACGAGCAGTACTTC.

The chain couples TRBV30 to TRBJ2-5, with D perhaps matching TRBD1 or TRBD2 (5 bases each). The CDR3 is made up of 15 amino acids. V was cut by 2 bases and J by 7 bases, with 20 bases left in between. Germline V lookup: CDR1 GTSNPN, CDR2 SVGIG (reference sequence). CDR3 sequence (DNA): TGTGCCTGGAGTATAGGAAGGGGCGGGTCTGGGACCCAGTACTTC. Amino acids: CAWSIGRGGSGTQYF.

The chain joins TRBV30 to TRBJ1-1; tentative D call: TRBD1 (6 bases). Per the germline V gene, CDR1 is GTSNPN and CDR2 is SVGIG (reference sequence). CDR3 size: 13 residues. Trimming took off 3 bases at V and 1 base at J, with 9 bases between the two ends. The CDR3 is CAWRGTSNTEAFF. The CDR3 bases are TGTGCCTGGAGGGGGACATCGAACACTGAAGCTTTCTTT. The full variable domain, its missing parts supplied by reference TRBV30 and TRBJ1-1, is SQTIHQWPATLVQPVGSPLSLECTVEGTSNPNLYWYRQAAGRGLQLLFYSVGIGQISSEVPQNLSASRPQDRQFILSSKKLLLSDSGFYLCAWRGTSNTEAFFGQGTRLTVV.

The V gene is TRBV5-1, the J gene TRBJ2-7; the match to TRBD2 covers 10 bases. Germline CDR1 and CDR2: SGHRS and YFSETQ. The trim removed 2 bases at V and 6 bases at J, leaving 8 bases unmatched. The CDR3 extends over 15 amino acids. This chain's CDR3 is CASSFLASGSGEQYF. The CDR3 nucleotides are TGCGCCAGCAGCTTTTTGGCTAGCGGGAGTGGCGAGCAGTACTTC.

This clone was counted a single time. The chain combines TRBV29-1 with TRBJ1-1, with D unclear. Germline CDR1 reads SQVTM; CDR2 reads ANQGSEA. Between the trimmed V and J ends, which lost 7 bases and 1 base, there was a span of 7 bases. This CDR3 spans 11 amino acids. The CDR3 nucleotides read TGCAGCGCCTGTTGGAACACTGAAGCTTTCTTT. This gives the protein CSACWNTEAFF. The full variable domain, completed using reference TRBV29-1 and TRBJ1-1, is SAVISQKPSRDICQRGTSLTIQCQVDSQVTMMFWYRQQPGQSLTLIATANQGSEATYESGFVIDKFPISRPNLTFSTLTVSNMSPEDSSIYLCSACWNTEAFFGQGTRLTVV.

V and J are TRBV4-1 and TRBJ1-5; D call uncertain. Germline loops: CDR1 MGHRA, CDR2 YSYEKL. The V end was cut by 0 bases, the J end by 5 bases, with 11 bases between. The CDR3 sequence is 15 residues long. CDR3 bases: TGCGCCAGCAGCCAAGATGGTAGGGTAGATCAGCCCCAGCATTTT. As protein: CASSQDGRVDQPQHF.

This sequence joins TRBV2 and TRBJ1-3; a weak D match, TRBD1 (5 bases). This CDR3 has 11 amino acids. Trimming cost V 10 bases and J 4 bases, with 8 bases left between them. Per germline, CDR1 SNHLY and CDR2 FYNNEI. CDR3 protein: CATRQGNTIYF. CDR3 DNA sequence: TGTGCCACCCGACAGGGAAACACCATATATTTT.

This clone has more than one count but fewer than ten. V is TRBV27 and J is TRBJ1-1; D unresolved. This CDR3 has 14 residues. Germline lookup yields CDR1 MNHEY and CDR2 SMNVEV (reference sequence). The V and J ends lost 2 bases and 1 base respectively, with 8 bases between them. The CDR3, as DNA: TGTGCCAGCAGTTTAGTTGGGGAGAACACTGAAGCTTTCTTT. This codes for CASSLVGENTEAFF.

The CDR3 DNA reads as TGTGCCATCGCGGCTCCCCCCAATGAGCAGTTCTTC. It is translated as CAIAAPPNEQFF. The rearrangement uses TRBV10-3 and TRBJ2-1, with D unclear. Germline V lookup: CDR1 ENHRY, CDR2 SYGVKD. The CDR3 runs to 12 residues. V dropped 8 bases and J dropped 6 bases, with 11 bases sitting between them.

The V gene is TRBV19, the J gene TRBJ1-1; weak D call: TRBD1 (6 bases). The V and J ends lost 7 bases and 4 bases respectively, with 16 bases between them. Germline V gives CDR1 LNHDA, CDR2 SQIVND (reference sequence). There are 14 residues in the CDR3. CDR3 DNA sequence: TGTGCCAGTATTCTGGACAGTGAGGGCACTGAAGCTTTCTTT. Amino acid sequence: CASILDSEGTEAFF.

This clone was found once. The DNA of the CDR3 is TGTGCCAGAAGCTTGGGAGGATCTCTACATGGCTACACCTTC. It codes for CARSLGGSLHGYTF. The J gene is TRBJ1-2, the V gene TRBV5-3; no reliable D call. TRBV5-3 is designated an ORF whose function remains uncertain. This CDR3 contains 14 residues. V was clipped by 0 bases and J by 6 bases, with 12 bases between them.

The rearrangement joins TRBV6-5 to TRBJ2-7; 7 bases line up with TRBD1. The CDR3 has 14 residues. Germline CDR1 reads MNHEY; CDR2 reads SVGAGI. J gave up 0 bases and V 5 bases, and 4 bases lay outside the gene matches. As DNA, the CDR3 is TGTGCCAGCAGTCACAGGGGATTCTCCTACGAGCAGTACTTC. Residues: CASSHRGFSYEQYF.

The V call is TRBV27, the J call TRBJ2-1, with 9 bases that match TRBD1. Losses at the gene ends were 5 bases for V and 8 bases for J; bases not matched to a gene: 7. The germline V gene has CDR1 MNHEY and CDR2 SMNVEV (reference sequence). CDR3 length: 14 amino acids. The CDR3 DNA reads as TGTGCCAGCAGTCTGAGGACAGGGGTCCATGAGCAGTTCTTC. Translating gives CASSLRTGVHEQFF.

This chain joins TRBV7-2 and TRBJ2-7; TRBD2 agrees at 9 bases. The junction had 7 bases not matched to a gene; V was cut back by 6 bases and J by 4 bases. The CDR3 runs to 14 residues. Germline V gene lookup returns CDR1 SGHTA and CDR2 FQGNSA. The CDR3 here is CASRPSSGTYEQYF. The CDR3 DNA reads as TGTGCCAGCAGACCTTCTAGCGGGACTTACGAGCAGTACTTC.

A single count supports this clone. The chain carries TRBV6-1 and TRBJ1-4; TRBD1 might be the D (6 bases). Deletions cut 2 bases from V and 8 bases from J, with 9 bases between. This CDR3 has 13 amino acids. Germline V CDR1 and CDR2: MNHNS, SASEGT. CDR3 DNA: TGTGCCAGCAGTGAATTTGGGGGCGAAAAACTGTTTTTT. This codes for CASSEFGGEKLFF.

The chain is built from TRBV6-1 and TRBJ2-1; D gene ambiguous. The CDR3 is 15 amino acids. Trimming pared 0 bases from V and 5 bases from J, leaving 11 bases between. Germline-derived CDR1 and CDR2 are MNHNS and SASEGT. CDR3 protein: CASSEAWQLNNEQFF. CDR3 coding DNA: TGTGCCAGCAGTGAAGCTTGGCAGTTGAACAATGAGCAGTTCTTC.

A single count supports this clone. The chain has TRBV28 and TRBJ1-1, with 7 positions matching TRBD1. The germline V gene has CDR1 MDHEN and CDR2 SYDVKM. Losses at the gene ends were 6 bases for V and 6 bases for J; bases not matched to a gene: 7. The length of the CDR3 is 13 residues. The CDR3 DNA sequence: TGTGCCAGCAGCACGGAAGGGGGCCCTGAAGCTTTCTTT. The encoded protein is CASSTEGGPEAFF.

The genes are TRBV30 and TRBJ1-1; D is perhaps TRBD1 (5 bases). The V gene lost 4 bases and the J gene lost 6 bases, with 12 bases spanning the gap. The V gene's germline CDR1 is GTSNPN and CDR2 SVGIG (reference sequence). This CDR3 is 12 amino acids long. The CDR3 spells CAWTQGAAEAFF. Written as DNA, the CDR3 is TGTGCCTGGACCCAGGGAGCTGCTGAAGCTTTCTTT.

This chain connects TRBV27 to TRBJ2-2; no clear D. The CDR3 has 16 residues. V was clipped by 2 bases and J by 1 base, with 11 bases between them. Germline V gene lookup returns CDR1 MNHEY and CDR2 SMNVEV (reference sequence). CDR3 coding DNA: TGTGCCAGCAGTTTAAGACCCCGCGGGAACACCGGGGAGCTGTTTTTT. This translates into CASSLRPRGNTGELFF.

This chain links TRBV9 with TRBJ1-3; no reliable D call. The V gene's germline CDR1 is SGDLS and CDR2 YYNGEE. CDR3 length equals 14 residues. V lost 4 bases, J lost 0 bases, and 8 bases lay in between. The CDR3 nucleotides are TGTGCCAGCAGCCTCAGCGTCTCTGGAAACACCATATATTTT. As protein: CASSLSVSGNTIYF.

This chain links TRBV4-1 with TRBJ2-3; D unresolved. CDR1 and CDR2 from the germline V gene are MGHRA and YSYEKL. V was pared by 4 bases and J by 4 bases, with 12 bases between. This CDR3 is 14 amino acids long. CDR3 DNA: TGCGCCAGCAGCCTCCTGACCCCCCCAGATACGCAGTATTTT. It translates to CASSLLTPPDTQYF.

The gene calls are TRBV5-6 and TRBJ1-1; D possibly corresponds to TRBD1 (5 bases). V was trimmed by 2 bases and J by 4 bases, leaving 9 bases between them. The CDR3 covers 13 residues. Germline V gene lookup returns CDR1 SGHDT and CDR2 YYEEEE. The chain's CDR3 is CASSFRRGTEAFF. In DNA form, the CDR3 reads TGTGCCAGCAGCTTCAGAAGGGGCACTGAAGCTTTCTTT.

The sample holds one count of this clone. The chain combines TRBV6-5 with TRBJ1-2; D perhaps matches TRBD1 (5 bases). CDR1 MNHEY and CDR2 SVGAGI come from the germline V gene. The CDR3 contains 13 residues. V was pared by 5 bases and J by 6 bases, with 13 bases between. CDR3 DNA: TGTGCCAGCAGTCGCCAGGGTTTTAATGGCTACACCTTC. This sequence encodes CASSRQGFNGYTF.

The chain links TRBV5-6 to TRBJ1-2; D might be TRBD1 (6 bases). V was clipped by 3 bases and J by 6 bases, with 18 bases between them. The CDR3 extends over 15 amino acids. CDR1 is SGHDT, CDR2 YYEEEE, per germline. The CDR3 DNA reads as TGTGCCAGCAGCTCCCGAGGGGGAGGTATTAATGGCTACACCTTC. Translating gives CASSSRGGGINGYTF. Full variable domain (rest looked up from reference TRBV5-6 and TRBJ1-2): DAGVTQSPTHLIKTRGQQVTLRCSPKSGHDTVSWYQQALGQGPQFIFQYYEEEERQRGNFPDRFSGHQFPNYSSELNVNALLLGDSALYLCASSSRGGGINGYTFGSGTRLTVV.

V is TRBV7-2 and J is TRBJ2-1; 11 nucleotides agree with TRBD2. Per germline, CDR1 SGHTA and CDR2 FQGNSA. J was trimmed by 16 bases and V by 3 bases; bases with no gene match: 14. CDR3 length: 15 amino acids. DNA of the CDR3: TGTGCCAGCAGCTTCCAGACTAGCGGGACCCCAGGATTCTTCTTC. This gives the protein CASSFQTSGTPGFFF.